This TCR beta chain appears in the sequencing data of a study of metastatic and nonmetastatic thyroid tumors. Study in general: The study looked at repertoires side by side in blood and in tumor or nodule tissue from malignant and benign thyroid patients.

There were no patients who had received any treatment before thyroid surgery. The CDR3 spans 14 residues. Per germline, CDR1 MNHEY and CDR2 SVGEGT. The germline V and J ends were trimmed by 2 bases and 0 bases, with 8 bases remaining between them. This clone is judged medium-sized. Antigen: not known. Study-wide results and limits: The reported finding was significantly higher TCR beta diversity in malignant thyroid tumors relative to benign nodules, in blood and tumor.

Study processing details: In papillary thyroid cancer, a distant-metastasis classifier was built using CDR3 differences across clinicopathological groups. TCRdb redid the clone calls on the PCR reads using MiXCR. It is TCRdb's table, rather than the study itself, that gives the V and J calls and clone size. The sample yields approximately 38,000 clones, under 30% seen once. The chain combines TRBV6-2 or TRBV6-3 with TRBJ2-7; perhaps TRBD1 as D (6 bases). The sequencing input was blood. The sequence derives from a male donor with papillary thyroid cancer or a benign thyroid nodule (not recorded which). Some clones in this sample may be carry-over from other donors' samples. CDR3 bases: TGTGCCAGCAGTTACGGGACAAACTCCTACGAGCAGTACTTC. It encodes CASSYGTNSYEQYF.